A selection of T cell receptor beta chains follows, all from one sample in a study of blood T cell repertoires in COVID-19. Libraries were prepared by immunoSEQ multiplex PCR; TCRdb keeps only in-frame clonotypes and omits some of them. The repertoire has over 150,000 clones, roughly 93% of them found once; the top ten carry around 2.1%. What was sequenced was peripheral blood. These receptors came from a man aged 18 to 30 with acute or convalescent COVID-19. Each CDR3 is given with its conserved first and last residue. D genes are given only for firm matches. Where a row states a size, it is once, few, many or the class of an expanded clone; other rows omit it.

>TRBV7-9|TRBJ2-2|NA|NA
TGTGCCAGCAGCTTACCTCCGAACACCGGGGAGCTGTTTTTT
CASSLPPNTGELFF
>TRBV6-1|TRBJ1-3|NA|NA
TGTGCCAGCAGTGAAATCGGGATTGGAAACACCATATATTTT
CASSEIGIGNTIYF
>TRBV3-1/TRBV3-2|TRBJ1-2|NA|once
TGTGCCAGCAGCCAAGAGAGAGGTAACTATGGCTACACCTTC
CASSQERGNYGYTF
>TRBV5-1|TRBJ1-4|NA|NA
TGCGCCAGCAGCCTACAGGGTCCAACTAATGAAAAACTGTTTTTT
CASSLQGPTNEKLFF
>TRBV5-6|TRBJ1-5|TRBD1|NA
TGTGCCAGCAGCCAAACCGGGACAGGGGGGAGTCAGCCCCAGCATTTT
CASSQTGTGGSQPQHF
>TRBV2|TRBJ1-6|NA|NA
TGTGCCAGCAGTTATGGACTGATTAATTCACCCCTCCACTTT
CASSYGLINSPLHF
>TRBV6-5|TRBJ1-1|TRBD1|NA
TGTGCCAGCAGTTCCCGACAGGGAGCCAACACTGAAGCTTTCTTT
CASSSRQGANTEAFF
>TRBV10-3|TRBJ1-1|NA|NA
TGTGCCATCAGTGAGAACCAGGGGATCACTGAAGCTTTCTTT
CAISENQGITEAFF
>TRBV23-1|TRBJ1-2|NA|NA
TGCGCCAGCAGTCAAGGACGGACAGAACTCCATGGCTACACCTTC
CASSQGRTELHGYTF
>TRBV5-1|TRBJ2-1|TRBD2|NA
TGCGCCAGCAGCTTGGCTAGCGGAACTTTCTATGAGCAGTTCTTC
CASSLASGTFYEQFF
>TRBV5-1|TRBJ2-7|TRBD2|NA
TGCGCCAGCAGCCTATATAGCGGGGGCCTTTCCTACGAGCAGTACTTC
CASSLYSGGLSYEQYF
>TRBV19|TRBJ1-1|NA|NA
TGTGCCAGTAGATCGACAGTGTACACTGAAGCTTTCTTT
CASRSTVYTEAFF
>TRBV6-5|TRBJ1-2|NA|NA
TGTGCCAGCAGGAAGGACAGCAACTATGGCTACACCTTC
CASRKDSNYGYTF
>TRBV10-2|TRBJ2-3|TRBD2|NA
TGCGCCAGCAGACCTCCTAGCGGGAGGGAGAAAGATACGCAGTATTTT
CASRPPSGREKDTQYF
>TRBV12-3/TRBV12-4|TRBJ2-5|NA|NA
TGTGCCAGCAGGAGTCTAGCACAAGAGACCCAGTACTTC
CASRSLAQETQYF
>TRBV5-6|TRBJ2-7|NA|NA
TGTGCCAGCAGCCTTTCAGGGAATACCTACTACGAGCAGTACTTC
CASSLSGNTYYEQYF
>TRBV6-5|TRBJ1-1|NA|NA
TGTGCCAGCAGTTACTCAAATAGGAACACTGAAGCTTTCTTT
CASSYSNRNTEAFF
>TRBV5-6|TRBJ1-6|TRBD1|NA
TGTGCCAGCAGCTTGGCCGACAGGGATAATTCACCCCTCCACTTT
CASSLADRDNSPLHF
>TRBV3-1/TRBV3-2|TRBJ1-3|NA|NA
TGTGCCAGCAGTCGTGGGGACATTGGAAACACCATATATTTT
CASSRGDIGNTIYF
>TRBV19|TRBJ2-4|NA|NA
TGTGCCAGTTCCGGGGTCCTAGCCAAAAACATTCAGTACTTC
CASSGVLAKNIQYF
>TRBV27|TRBJ1-2|TRBD1|NA
TGTGCCAGCAGTCCAACCCCATTCACAGGGGAATTCTTGAGCTATGGCTACACCTTC
CASSPTPFTGEFLSYGYTF
>TRBV5-1|TRBJ2-1|NA|NA
TGCGCCAGCAGCCCAGTGAATGATGAGCAGTTCTTC
CASSPVNDEQFF
>TRBV7-6|TRBJ2-1|TRBD2|NA
TGTGCCAGCAGCTTAGGACTAGCGGCCTCCTACAATGAGCAGTTCTTC
CASSLGLAASYNEQFF
>TRBV25-1|TRBJ1-4|NA|NA
TGTGCCAGCAGTGTACAGGGTGGAGAGGAAAAACTGTTTTTT
CASSVQGGEEKLFF
>TRBV5-1|TRBJ2-1|TRBD1|once
TGCGCCAGCAGCTTGGCCCCGGGACAGGGGTACGAGCAGTTCTTC
CASSLAPGQGYEQFF
>TRBV9|TRBJ2-7|NA|NA
TGTGCCAGCAGCGAGGCGACAGGACTCTACGAGCAGTACTTC
CASSEATGLYEQYF
>TRBV15|TRBJ1-1|TRBD1|NA
TGTGCCACCAGTGCAGGGGGGAATGGGATGGTAGCTTTCTTT
CATSAGGNGMVAFF
>TRBV6-6|TRBJ2-1|TRBD2|NA
TGTGCCAGCTGTGTCCGGACTAGCGGGAACAATGAGCAGTTCTTC
CASCVRTSGNNEQFF
>TRBV4-1|TRBJ1-4|NA|NA
TGCGCCAGCAGCCAAGATCGAACGGCAACTAATGAAAAACTGTTTTTT
CASSQDRTATNEKLFF
>TRBV6-5|TRBJ1-1|TRBD1|once
TGTGCCAGCAGTCCACCGACAGGGAAGAACACTGAAGCTTTCTTT
CASSPPTGKNTEAFF
>TRBV4-2|TRBJ2-3|TRBD2|once
TGTGCCAGCAGGAGCTCGGGGGGAAGCACAGATACGCAGTATTTT
CASRSSGGSTDTQYF
>TRBV10-3|TRBJ2-5|TRBD1|NA
TGTGCCATCAGTGACCAGGGGGCGAGGAAGACCCAGTACTTC
CAISDQGARKTQYF
>TRBV19|TRBJ2-1|NA|NA
TGTGCCAGTAGTATAAGTTTCGGGGGTATTCAGCAGTTCTTC
CASSISFGGIQQFF
>TRBV14|TRBJ2-7|NA|once
TGTGCCAGCAGCCCCGTGGGCGCGGGCTCCTACGAGCAGTACTTC
CASSPVGAGSYEQYF
>TRBV14|TRBJ1-2|NA|NA
TGTGCCAGCAGCCTGGTCGGTCCCTATGGCTACACCTTC
CASSLVGPYGYTF
>TRBV25-1|TRBJ1-1|TRBD1|NA
TGTGCCAGCAGTGAATGGGGGACAGAAGATCCTGAAGCTTTCTTT
CASSEWGTEDPEAFF
>TRBV19|TRBJ1-2|NA|NA
TGTGCCAGTAGTATAGGGGCAGGGGATTCCGTATATGGCTACACCTTC
CASSIGAGDSVYGYTF
>TRBV5-1|TRBJ2-3|NA|NA
TGCGCCAGCAGACCCCCAGGAGGGCCCGCCGGCACAGATACGCAGTATTTT
CASRPPGGPAGTDTQYF
>TRBV9|TRBJ1-6|NA|NA
TGTGCCAGCAGCGTCAAACAGTTTAATTCACCCCTCCACTTT
CASSVKQFNSPLHF
>TRBV19|TRBJ2-7|TRBD1|NA
TGTGCCAGTAGTATATCGGGACAGCCGGCCTACGAGCAGTACTTC
CASSISGQPAYEQYF
>TRBV3-1/TRBV3-2|TRBJ2-7|TRBD1|NA
TGTGCCAGCAGATCCACAGGGGGCAAGAACGAGCAGTACTTC
CASRSTGGKNEQYF
>TRBV6-6|TRBJ2-1|NA|NA
TGTGCCAGCAGTTCCCTGCCCGGGATTAACAATGAGCAGTTCTTC
CASSSLPGINNEQFF
>TRBV7-6|TRBJ2-5|TRBD1|once
TGTGCCAGCAGCCCGTTTGGACAGGGCCTGATAGAGACCCAGTACTTC
CASSPFGQGLIETQYF
>TRBV29-1|TRBJ1-1|NA|NA
TGCAGCGTTGTCACCTTTGGAGGGAACACTGAAGCTTTCTTT
CSVVTFGGNTEAFF
>TRBV11-2|TRBJ1-4|NA|NA
TGTGCCAGCAGCTTAGCGTTCCGGAGAGAAAAACTGTTTTTT
CASSLAFRREKLFF
>TRBV5-1|TRBJ2-7|NA|NA
TGCGCCAGCAGCTCACAACAGGGAGTCGAGCAGTACTTC
CASSSQQGVEQYF
>TRBV9|TRBJ2-7|TRBD1|NA
TGTGCCAGCAGCTTATTAGACAGGGGCGACGAGCAGTACTTC
CASSLLDRGDEQYF
>TRBV27|TRBJ1-2|NA|NA
TGTGCCAGCAGATTAAGCGGACGGGGGAACTATGGCTACACCTTC
CASRLSGRGNYGYTF
>TRBV19|TRBJ1-2|TRBD1|NA
TGTGCCAGTAGTATAGTTCAGGGGGTCGGCTACACCTTC
CASSIVQGVGYTF
>TRBV10-1|TRBJ2-1|NA|NA
TGCGCCAGCAGTGAACAGGTCTCCTACAATGAGCAGTTCTTC
CASSEQVSYNEQFF
>TRBV12-5|TRBJ2-2|TRBD1|NA
TGTGCTAGTGGTTTCAGTATCAGGGGGAGCACCGGGGAGCTGTTTTTT
CASGFSIRGSTGELFF
>TRBV11-3|TRBJ2-2|NA|NA
TGTGCCAGCAGCTTAGTAGTAGGGGCGAACACCGGGGAGCTGTTTTTT
CASSLVVGANTGELFF
>TRBV6-1|TRBJ1-2|TRBD1|NA
TGTGCCAGCAGTGAACCTAGGACAGGGAACTATGGCTACACCTTC
CASSEPRTGNYGYTF
>TRBV3-1/TRBV3-2|TRBJ2-5|TRBD2|NA
TGTGCCAGCAGCCAACGTAGACTAGCAGGGCAAGAGACCCAGTACTTC
CASSQRRLAGQETQYF
>TRBV7-9|TRBJ2-7|NA|NA
TGTGCCAGCAGCTTAGACAGTTCCTCCTACGAGCAGTACTTC
CASSLDSSSYEQYF